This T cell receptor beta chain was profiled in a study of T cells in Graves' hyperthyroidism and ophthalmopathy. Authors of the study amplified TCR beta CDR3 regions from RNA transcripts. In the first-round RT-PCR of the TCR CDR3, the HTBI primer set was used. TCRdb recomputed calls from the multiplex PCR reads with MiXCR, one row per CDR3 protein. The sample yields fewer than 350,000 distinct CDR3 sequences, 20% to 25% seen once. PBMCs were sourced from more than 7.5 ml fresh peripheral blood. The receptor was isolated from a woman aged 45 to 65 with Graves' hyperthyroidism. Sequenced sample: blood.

The chain's CDR3 is CASSETGGKNIQYF. Written as DNA, the CDR3 is TGCGCCAGCAGCGAAACAGGGGGTAAAAACATTCAGTACTTC. V is TRBV5-1 and J is TRBJ2-4; 8 bases are shared with TRBD1. The CDR3 sequence is 14 residues long. V lost 4 bases to trimming and J lost 4 bases; unmatched junction nucleotides: 4. CDR1 and CDR2 (germline): SGHRS, YFSETQ.